This record covers a single T cell receptor beta chain. The sample comes from a study of blood T cell repertoires in COVID-19. Study background: Material from acute and convalescent COVID-19 was sourced from the United States, Italy and Spain.

Original analysis: Nucleated cell number was recorded as an estimate derived from reference gene primer amplification. Data came from immunoSEQ multiplex PCR; TCRdb stores just in-frame clones and leaves some out. That table is the source of V, J and clone size, and D and trimming were worked out from the DNA. The sample includes over 110,000 clones, around 81% of them seen just once. The specimen sequenced was peripheral blood. The clonotype was recovered from a human donor in a cohort sampled during active COVID-19.

Written as DNA, the CDR3 is TGTGCCAGCAGCTTGGCAGGCTCCTACGAGCAGTACTTC. Translating it yields CASSLAGSYEQYF. This sequence joins TRBV5-4 and TRBJ2-7; D remains unclear. V lost 0 bases to trimming and J lost 0 bases, with 4 bases between them. This CDR3 spans 13 amino acids. CDR1 and CDR2 (germline): SGHNT, YYREEE (reference sequence).